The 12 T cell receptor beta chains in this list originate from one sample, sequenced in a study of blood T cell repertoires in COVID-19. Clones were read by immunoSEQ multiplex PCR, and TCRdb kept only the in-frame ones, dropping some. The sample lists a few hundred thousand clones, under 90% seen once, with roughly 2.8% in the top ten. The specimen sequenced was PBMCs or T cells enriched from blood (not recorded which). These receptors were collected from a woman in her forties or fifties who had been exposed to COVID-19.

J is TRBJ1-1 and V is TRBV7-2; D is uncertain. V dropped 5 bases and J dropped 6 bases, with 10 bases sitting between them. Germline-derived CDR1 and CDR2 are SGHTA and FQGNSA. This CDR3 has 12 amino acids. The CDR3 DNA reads TGTGCCAGCAGCATGTCAATTCCTGAAGCTTTCTTT. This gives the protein CASSMSIPEAFF. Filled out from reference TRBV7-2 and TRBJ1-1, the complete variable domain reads GAGVSQSPSNKVTEKGKDVELRCDPISGHTALYWYRQSLGQGLEFLIYFQGNSAPDKSGLPSDRFSAERTGGSVSTLTIQRTQQEDSAVYLCASSMSIPEAFFGQGTRLTVV.

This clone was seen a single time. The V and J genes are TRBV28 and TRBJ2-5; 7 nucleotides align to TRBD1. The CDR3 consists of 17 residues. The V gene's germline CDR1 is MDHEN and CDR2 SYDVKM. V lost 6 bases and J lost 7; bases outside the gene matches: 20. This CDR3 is CASSPRDSTGKTATQYF. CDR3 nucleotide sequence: TGTGCCAGCAGCCCTAGGGACAGTACGGGGAAAACAGCGACCCAGTACTTC.

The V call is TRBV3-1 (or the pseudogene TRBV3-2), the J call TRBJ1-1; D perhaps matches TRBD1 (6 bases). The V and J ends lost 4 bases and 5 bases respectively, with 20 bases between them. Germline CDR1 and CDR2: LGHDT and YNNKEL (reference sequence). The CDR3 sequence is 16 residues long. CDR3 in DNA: TGTGCCAGCAGCCTCCAGGGGACGGCGCCCGGGACTGAAGCTTTCTTT. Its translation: CASSLQGTAPGTEAFF.

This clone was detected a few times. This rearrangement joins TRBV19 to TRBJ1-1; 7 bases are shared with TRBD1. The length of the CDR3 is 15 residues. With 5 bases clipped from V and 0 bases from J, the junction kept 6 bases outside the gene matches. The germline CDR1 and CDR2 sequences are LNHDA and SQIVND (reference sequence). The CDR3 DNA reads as TGTGCCAGTAGTGTCCGACAGGGACTGAACACTGAAGCTTTCTTT. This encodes CASSVRQGLNTEAFF.

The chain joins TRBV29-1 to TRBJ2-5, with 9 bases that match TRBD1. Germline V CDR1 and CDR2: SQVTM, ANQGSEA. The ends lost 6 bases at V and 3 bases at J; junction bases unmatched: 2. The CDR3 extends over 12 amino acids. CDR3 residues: CSVDRGKETQYF. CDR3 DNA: TGCAGCGTAGACAGGGGGAAAGAGACCCAGTACTTC.

The CDR3 sequence is CSVSTGTGVKTQYF. The CDR3 coding sequence is TGCAGCGTTTCCACCGGGACAGGGGTGAAGACCCAGTACTTC. The chain uses TRBV29-1 and TRBJ2-5, with 10 bases lining up with TRBD1. CDR1 SQVTM and CDR2 ANQGSEA come from the germline V gene. The V gene end was trimmed by 5 bases and the J gene end by 6 bases; junction bases not matched to a gene: 9. This CDR3 contains 14 residues. Full variable domain (rest looked up from reference TRBV29-1 and TRBJ2-5): SAVISQKPSRDICQRGTSLTIQCQVDSQVTMMFWYRQQPGQSLTLIATANQGSEATYESGFVIDKFPISRPNLTFSTLTVSNMSPEDSSIYLCSVSTGTGVKTQYFGPGTRLLVL.

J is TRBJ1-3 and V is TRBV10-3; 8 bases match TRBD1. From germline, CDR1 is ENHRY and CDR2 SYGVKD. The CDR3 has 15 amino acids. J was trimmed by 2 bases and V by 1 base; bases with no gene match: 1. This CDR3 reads CAISEWTGPGNTIYF. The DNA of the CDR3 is TGTGCCATCAGTGAGTGGACAGGGCCTGGAAACACCATATATTTT.

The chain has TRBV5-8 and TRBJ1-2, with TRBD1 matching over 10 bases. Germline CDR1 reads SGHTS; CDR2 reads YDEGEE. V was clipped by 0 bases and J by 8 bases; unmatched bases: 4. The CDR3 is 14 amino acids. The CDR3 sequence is CASSLGDRGDGYTF. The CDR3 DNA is TGTGCCAGCAGCTTGGGGGACAGGGGCGACGGCTACACCTTC.

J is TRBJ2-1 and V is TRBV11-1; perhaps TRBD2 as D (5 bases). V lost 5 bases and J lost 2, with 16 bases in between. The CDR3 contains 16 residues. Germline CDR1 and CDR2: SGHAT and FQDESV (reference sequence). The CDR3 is CASSHRGSKPYNEQFF. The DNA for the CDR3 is TGTGCCAGCAGCCACCGAGGGAGTAAGCCCTACAATGAGCAGTTCTTC. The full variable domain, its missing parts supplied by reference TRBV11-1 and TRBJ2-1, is EAEVAQSPRYKITEKSQAVAFWCDPISGHATLYWYRQILGQGPELLVQFQDESVVDDSQLPKDRFSAERLKGVDSTLKIQPAELGDSAMYLCASSHRGSKPYNEQFFGPGTRLTVL.

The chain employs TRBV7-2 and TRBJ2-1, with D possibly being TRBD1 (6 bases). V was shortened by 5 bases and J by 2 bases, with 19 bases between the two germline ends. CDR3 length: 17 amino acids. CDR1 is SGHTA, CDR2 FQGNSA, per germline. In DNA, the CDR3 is TGTGCCAGCAGCGAGAGTGCTACAGGGACCCCCTACAATGAGCAGTTCTTC. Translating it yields CASSESATGTPYNEQFF. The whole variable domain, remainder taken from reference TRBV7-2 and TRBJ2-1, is GAGVSQSPSNKVTEKGKDVELRCDPISGHTALYWYRQSLGQGLEFLIYFQGNSAPDKSGLPSDRFSAERTGGSVSTLTIQRTQQEDSAVYLCASSESATGTPYNEQFFGPGTRLTVL.

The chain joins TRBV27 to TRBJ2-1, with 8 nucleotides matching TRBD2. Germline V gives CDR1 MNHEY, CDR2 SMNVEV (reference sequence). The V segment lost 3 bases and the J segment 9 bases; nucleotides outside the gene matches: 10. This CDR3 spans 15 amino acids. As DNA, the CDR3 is TGTGCCAGCAGTTTTGATCAGCGGGGGTTCCCTGAGCAGTTCTTC. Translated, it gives CASSFDQRGFPEQFF.

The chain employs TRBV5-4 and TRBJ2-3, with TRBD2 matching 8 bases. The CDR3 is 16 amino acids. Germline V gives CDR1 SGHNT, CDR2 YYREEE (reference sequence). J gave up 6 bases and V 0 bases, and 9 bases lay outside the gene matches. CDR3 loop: CASSLVNRGGMDTQYF. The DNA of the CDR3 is TGTGCCAGCAGCTTGGTTAATCGGGGGGGCATGGATACGCAGTATTTT.